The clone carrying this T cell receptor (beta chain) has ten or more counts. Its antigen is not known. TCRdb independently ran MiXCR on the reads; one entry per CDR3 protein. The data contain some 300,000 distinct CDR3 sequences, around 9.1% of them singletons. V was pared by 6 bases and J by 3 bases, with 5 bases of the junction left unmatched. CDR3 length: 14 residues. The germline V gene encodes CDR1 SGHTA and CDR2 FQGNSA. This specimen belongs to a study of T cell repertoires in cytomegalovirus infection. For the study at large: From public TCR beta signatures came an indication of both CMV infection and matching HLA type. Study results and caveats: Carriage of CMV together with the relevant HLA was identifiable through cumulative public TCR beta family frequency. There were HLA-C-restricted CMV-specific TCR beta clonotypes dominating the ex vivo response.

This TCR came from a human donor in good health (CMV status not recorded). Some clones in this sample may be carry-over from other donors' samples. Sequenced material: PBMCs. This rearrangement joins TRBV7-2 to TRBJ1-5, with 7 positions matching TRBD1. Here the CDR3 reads CASSRTGNNQPQHF. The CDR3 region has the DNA TGTGCCAGCAGTCGGACAGGTAACAATCAGCCCCAGCATTTT.